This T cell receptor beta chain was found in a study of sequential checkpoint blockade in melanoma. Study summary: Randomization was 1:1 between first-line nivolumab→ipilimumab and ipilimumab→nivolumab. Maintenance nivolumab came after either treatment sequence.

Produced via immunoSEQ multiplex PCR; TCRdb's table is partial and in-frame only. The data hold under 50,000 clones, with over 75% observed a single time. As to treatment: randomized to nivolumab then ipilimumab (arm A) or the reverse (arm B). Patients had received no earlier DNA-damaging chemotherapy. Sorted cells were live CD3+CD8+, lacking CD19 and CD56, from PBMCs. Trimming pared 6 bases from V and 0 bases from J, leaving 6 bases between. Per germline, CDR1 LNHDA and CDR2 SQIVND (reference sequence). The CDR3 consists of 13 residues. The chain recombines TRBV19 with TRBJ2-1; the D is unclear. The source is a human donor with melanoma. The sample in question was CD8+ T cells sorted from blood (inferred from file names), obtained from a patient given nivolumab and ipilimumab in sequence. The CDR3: CASRKPSYNEQFF. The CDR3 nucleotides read TGTGCCAGTAGGAAGCCCTCCTACAATGAGCAGTTCTTC.